The rows below give T cell receptor beta chains drawn from one sample of a study of blood T cell repertoires in COVID-19. Repertoires were generated with immunoSEQ multiplex PCR, while TCRdb's copy carries only in-frame clones and drops some. Of some 490,000 clones listed, 70% to 90% were seen once; the top ten hold 3% to 3.5%. The sequenced sample was peripheral blood. The receptors come from a human donor in a cohort sampled during active COVID-19. Each CDR3 is given with its conserved first and last residue. Each record gives: D gene, J gene, clone size, V gene, CDR3 protein, CDR3 DNA. D genes are given only for firm matches. The size entry is marked missing in some rows and otherwise reads once, few, many or a size class.

d_gene: .
j_gene: TRBJ2-7
abundance: .
v_gene: TRBV10-1
CDR3aa: CASSASRFKQYF
CDR3nt: TGCGCCAGCAGTGCTTCTAGGTTCAAGCAGTACTTC

d_gene: .
j_gene: TRBJ1-5
abundance: .
v_gene: TRBV7-9
CDR3aa: CASSQGGGNQPQHF
CDR3nt: TGTGCCAGCAGTCAGGGAGGGGGCAATCAGCCCCAGCATTTT

d_gene: TRBD2
j_gene: TRBJ2-3
abundance: .
v_gene: TRBV5-5
CDR3aa: CASSFGLAGGLDTQYF
CDR3nt: TGTGCCAGCAGCTTCGGACTAGCGGGAGGTCTAGATACGCAGTATTTT

d_gene: .
j_gene: TRBJ2-3
abundance: .
v_gene: TRBV11-2
CDR3aa: CAVSARGSTDTQYF
CDR3nt: TGTGCCGTATCGGCTAGGGGCAGCACAGATACGCAGTATTTT

d_gene: TRBD1
j_gene: TRBJ1-5
abundance: once
v_gene: TRBV2
CDR3aa: CASTAGQGENQPQHF
CDR3nt: TGTGCCAGCACCGCAGGACAGGGAGAGAATCAGCCCCAGCATTTT

d_gene: .
j_gene: TRBJ1-3
abundance: .
v_gene: TRBV13
CDR3aa: CASSENMFSGNTIYF
CDR3nt: TGTGCCAGCAGCGAAAACATGTTCTCTGGAAACACCATATATTTT

d_gene: TRBD2
j_gene: TRBJ2-2
abundance: .
v_gene: TRBV19
CDR3aa: CASTGGGSRGGELFF
CDR3nt: TGTGCCAGTACCGGGGGGGGATCCCGTGGCGGGGAGCTGTTTTTT

d_gene: .
j_gene: TRBJ1-5
abundance: .
v_gene: TRBV30
CDR3aa: CAWSVNYQPQHF
CDR3nt: TGTGCCTGGAGTGTCAATTATCAGCCCCAGCATTTT

d_gene: .
j_gene: TRBJ1-5
abundance: .
v_gene: TRBV3-1/TRBV3-2
CDR3aa: CASSLAGMGNQPQHF
CDR3nt: TGTGCCAGCAGCTTAGCGGGGATGGGCAATCAGCCCCAGCATTTT

d_gene: .
j_gene: TRBJ1-1
abundance: few
v_gene: TRBV5-8
CDR3aa: CASSTYGQYTEAFF
CDR3nt: TGTGCCAGCAGCACGTATGGACAGTACACTGAAGCTTTCTTT

d_gene: .
j_gene: TRBJ1-2
abundance: .
v_gene: TRBV19
CDR3aa: CASNLRDDGYTF
CDR3nt: TGTGCCAGTAATCTTCGGGATGATGGCTACACCTTC

d_gene: .
j_gene: TRBJ2-1
abundance: .
v_gene: TRBV5-1
CDR3aa: CASSLSGSYNEQFF
CDR3nt: TGCGCCAGCAGCTTGAGCGGTTCCTACAATGAGCAGTTCTTC

d_gene: TRBD1
j_gene: TRBJ1-2
abundance: .
v_gene: TRBV27
CDR3aa: CASSLSKQGALYYGYTF
CDR3nt: TGTGCCAGCAGTTTGTCTAAACAGGGGGCCCTCTACTATGGCTACACCTTC

d_gene: TRBD2
j_gene: TRBJ2-7
abundance: .
v_gene: TRBV6-2/TRBV6-3
CDR3aa: CASSGPSGRTEQYF
CDR3nt: TGTGCCAGCAGCGGACCTAGCGGGAGGACTGAGCAGTACTTC

d_gene: TRBD2
j_gene: TRBJ2-1
abundance: .
v_gene: TRBV5-1
CDR3aa: CASSSGLAGGLSEQFF
CDR3nt: TGCGCCAGCAGCTCCGGACTAGCGGGAGGGCTCAGTGAGCAGTTCTTC

d_gene: .
j_gene: TRBJ2-5
abundance: .
v_gene: TRBV28
CDR3aa: CASSEAQETQYF
CDR3nt: TGTGCCAGCTCCGAGGCACAAGAGACCCAGTACTTC

d_gene: TRBD2
j_gene: TRBJ2-7
abundance: .
v_gene: TRBV5-4
CDR3aa: CASSLDGSGSPYEQYF
CDR3nt: TGTGCCAGCAGCTTGGATGGTAGCGGGAGCCCCTACGAGCAGTACTTC

d_gene: .
j_gene: TRBJ1-3
abundance: .
v_gene: TRBV4-3
CDR3aa: CASSKRDFLNTIYF
CDR3nt: TGCGCCAGCAGCAAACGGGACTTTTTAAACACCATATATTTT

d_gene: .
j_gene: TRBJ1-6
abundance: .
v_gene: TRBV9
CDR3aa: CASSSTGSPLHF
CDR3nt: TGTGCCAGCAGCTCCACAGGTTCACCCCTCCACTTT

d_gene: .
j_gene: TRBJ1-1
abundance: once
v_gene: TRBV19
CDR3aa: CASSSRRRDGRNPTEAFF
CDR3nt: TGTGCCAGTAGTTCCCGGCGGAGGGACGGAAGGAATCCAACTGAAGCTTTCTTT

d_gene: .
j_gene: TRBJ2-4
abundance: .
v_gene: TRBV19
CDR3aa: CASSKGLRDIQYF
CDR3nt: TGTGCCAGTAGTAAGGGCCTGAGGGACATTCAGTACTTC

d_gene: TRBD1
j_gene: TRBJ1-5
abundance: .
v_gene: TRBV19
CDR3aa: CASSIAGGSNQPQHF
CDR3nt: TGTGCCAGTAGTATAGCAGGGGGGAGCAATCAGCCCCAGCATTTT

d_gene: TRBD1
j_gene: TRBJ1-1
abundance: .
v_gene: TRBV7-9
CDR3aa: CASSFDRGPMNTEAFF
CDR3nt: TGTGCCAGCAGCTTCGACAGGGGTCCCATGAACACTGAAGCTTTCTTT

d_gene: .
j_gene: TRBJ1-4
abundance: .
v_gene: TRBV30
CDR3aa: CAWSDPGGRGEKLFF
CDR3nt: TGTGCCTGGAGTGACCCGGGGGGCAGGGGTGAAAAACTGTTTTTT

d_gene: .
j_gene: TRBJ1-2
abundance: .
v_gene: TRBV30
CDR3aa: CAWDPQGEGYGYTF
CDR3nt: TGTGCCTGGGACCCACAGGGTGAGGGCTATGGCTACACCTTC

d_gene: .
j_gene: TRBJ1-4
abundance: .
v_gene: TRBV9
CDR3aa: CASTVGGATNEKLFF
CDR3nt: TGTGCCAGCACGGTGGGTGGAGCAACTAATGAAAAACTGTTTTTT

d_gene: TRBD2
j_gene: TRBJ2-1
abundance: .
v_gene: TRBV5-1
CDR3aa: CASSFSGGSYNEQFF
CDR3nt: TGCGCCAGCAGCTTCAGCGGGGGATCCTACAATGAGCAGTTCTTC

d_gene: TRBD1
j_gene: TRBJ1-2
abundance: .
v_gene: TRBV19
CDR3aa: CASSSIRQGSNYGYTF
CDR3nt: TGTGCCAGTAGTTCCATTCGACAGGGTAGTAACTATGGCTACACCTTC

d_gene: .
j_gene: TRBJ2-1
abundance: .
v_gene: TRBV5-5
CDR3aa: CASSPLGQSYNEQFF
CDR3nt: TGTGCCAGCAGTCCGCTAGGACAGTCTTACAATGAGCAGTTCTTC

d_gene: TRBD2
j_gene: TRBJ2-1
abundance: .
v_gene: TRBV6-4
CDR3aa: CASSDIRGREGHSYNEQFF
CDR3nt: TGTGCCAGCAGTGATATCCGGGGGCGGGAGGGCCATTCCTACAATGAGCAGTTCTTC

d_gene: TRBD1
j_gene: TRBJ2-5
abundance: .
v_gene: TRBV6-1
CDR3aa: CASSVQGFRFRETQYF
CDR3nt: TGTGCCAGCAGTGTACAGGGGTTTAGATTTAGAGAGACCCAGTACTTC

d_gene: TRBD1
j_gene: TRBJ1-1
abundance: once
v_gene: TRBV5-1
CDR3aa: CASSLVAGGASDTEAFF
CDR3nt: TGCGCCAGCAGCTTGGTAGCAGGGGGCGCTTCGGACACTGAAGCTTTCTTT

d_gene: TRBD2
j_gene: TRBJ2-1
abundance: .
v_gene: TRBV7-9
CDR3aa: CASSVVAGEVPFF
CDR3nt: TGTGCCAGCAGCGTAGTAGCGGGAGAGGTTCCGTTCTTC

d_gene: TRBD1
j_gene: TRBJ1-5
abundance: .
v_gene: TRBV28
CDR3aa: CASSLTGGWGSNQPQHF
CDR3nt: TGTGCCAGCAGTCTTACAGGGGGCTGGGGTAGCAATCAGCCCCAGCATTTT

d_gene: TRBD2
j_gene: TRBJ2-3
abundance: .
v_gene: TRBV28
CDR3aa: CASRGLAERTDTQYF
CDR3nt: TGTGCCAGCAGGGGACTAGCGGAGCGCACAGATACGCAGTATTTT

d_gene: TRBD1
j_gene: TRBJ2-3
abundance: .
v_gene: TRBV9
CDR3aa: CASSVGSGTGASYTDTQYF
CDR3nt: TGTGCCAGCAGCGTAGGGTCCGGGACAGGGGCCTCTTACACAGATACGCAGTATTTT

d_gene: .
j_gene: TRBJ2-7
abundance: .
v_gene: TRBV11-2
CDR3aa: CASSPFYEQYF
CDR3nt: TGTGCCAGCAGCCCCTTCTACGAGCAGTACTTC

d_gene: .
j_gene: TRBJ1-2
abundance: .
v_gene: TRBV2
CDR3aa: CASSPQALYGYTF
CDR3nt: TGTGCCAGCAGTCCCCAAGCCCTCTATGGCTACACCTTC

d_gene: TRBD1
j_gene: TRBJ2-7
abundance: .
v_gene: TRBV18
CDR3aa: CASSRSGTGLSYEQYF
CDR3nt: TGTGCCAGCTCACGCTCCGGGACAGGCCTTTCCTACGAGCAGTACTTC

d_gene: TRBD1
j_gene: TRBJ2-2
abundance: .
v_gene: TRBV7-8
CDR3aa: CASSLGDRGRVGELFF
CDR3nt: TGTGCCAGCAGCTTAGGGGACAGGGGGCGCGTAGGGGAGCTGTTTTTT

d_gene: .
j_gene: TRBJ1-6
abundance: .
v_gene: TRBV27
CDR3aa: CASRIQGYTSPLHF
CDR3nt: TGTGCCAGCAGGATCCAGGGTTATACTTCACCCCTCCACTTT

d_gene: .
j_gene: TRBJ1-3
abundance: .
v_gene: TRBV30
CDR3aa: CAWNYAGSRGGNTIYF
CDR3nt: TGTGCCTGGAATTACGCCGGGTCGAGAGGAGGAAACACCATATATTTT

d_gene: .
j_gene: TRBJ2-7
abundance: .
v_gene: TRBV4-2
CDR3aa: CASSQESAYEQYF
CDR3nt: TGTGCCAGCAGCCAAGAGTCGGCCTACGAGCAGTACTTC

d_gene: .
j_gene: TRBJ1-5
abundance: .
v_gene: TRBV11-2
CDR3aa: CASSPLRAGRNQPQHF
CDR3nt: TGTGCCAGCAGCCCCTTGCGGGCTGGACGCAATCAGCCCCAGCATTTT

d_gene: .
j_gene: TRBJ2-7
abundance: .
v_gene: TRBV11-2
CDR3aa: CASSADSREQYF
CDR3nt: TGTGCCAGCAGCGCAGACAGTCGGGAGCAGTACTTC

d_gene: TRBD1
j_gene: TRBJ1-1
abundance: .
v_gene: TRBV3-1/TRBV3-2
CDR3aa: CASRPGTGGRAFF
CDR3nt: TGTGCCAGCAGACCCGGGACAGGGGGCAGGGCTTTCTTT

d_gene: TRBD2
j_gene: TRBJ2-1
abundance: .
v_gene: TRBV4-3
CDR3aa: CASSQGLAGHNEQFF
CDR3nt: TGCGCCAGCAGCCAAGGACTAGCGGGCCACAATGAGCAGTTCTTC

d_gene: .
j_gene: TRBJ1-2
abundance: .
v_gene: TRBV7-8
CDR3aa: CASSSRPFGGNYGYTF
CDR3nt: TGTGCCAGCAGCTCGCGCCCGTTCGGAGGGAACTATGGCTACACCTTC

d_gene: TRBD1
j_gene: TRBJ1-5
abundance: .
v_gene: TRBV30
CDR3aa: CAWSALRQGIGDNQPQHF
CDR3nt: TGTGCCTGGAGTGCACTAAGACAGGGGATTGGGGACAATCAGCCCCAGCATTTT

d_gene: TRBD1
j_gene: TRBJ1-1
abundance: .
v_gene: TRBV28
CDR3aa: CASSQTGGGWGTEAFF
CDR3nt: TGTGCCAGCAGTCAGACAGGGGGCGGATGGGGCACTGAAGCTTTCTTT